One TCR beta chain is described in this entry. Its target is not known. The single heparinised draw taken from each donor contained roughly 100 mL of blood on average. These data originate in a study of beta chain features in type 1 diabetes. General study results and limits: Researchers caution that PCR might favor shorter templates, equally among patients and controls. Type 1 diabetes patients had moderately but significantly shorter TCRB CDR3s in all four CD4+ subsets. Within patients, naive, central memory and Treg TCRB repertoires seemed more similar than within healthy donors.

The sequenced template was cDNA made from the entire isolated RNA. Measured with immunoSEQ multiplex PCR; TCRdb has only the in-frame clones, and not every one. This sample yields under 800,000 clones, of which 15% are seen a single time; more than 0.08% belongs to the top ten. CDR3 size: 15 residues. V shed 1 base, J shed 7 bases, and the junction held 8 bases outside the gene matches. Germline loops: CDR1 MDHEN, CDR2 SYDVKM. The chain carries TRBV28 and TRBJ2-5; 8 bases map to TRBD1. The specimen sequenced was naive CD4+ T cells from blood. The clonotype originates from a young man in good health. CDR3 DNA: TGTGCCAGCAGTTTATACAGGGGGGATGGATGGACCCAGTACTTC. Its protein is CASSLYRGDGWTQYF.